What follows are 23 T cell receptor beta chains derived from one specimen sequenced in a study of T cells after yellow fever vaccination (dated by TCRdb to between 2018 and 2020). Libraries were prepared through 5' RACE. The run used an Illumina NovaSeq 6000. TCRdb's own reprocessing of the public reads used fastp at Q25 and MiXCR and kept productive beta chains. CDR3 protein sequences are deduplicated, and each keeps its most common genes and DNA. Present in this sample are nearly 300,000 distinct CDR3 sequences, 8.7% of which were seen just once. The ten largest clonotypes hold around 3.5% of the sample. Reading the label with the study, this specimen's treatment or condition is: live attenuated yellow fever vaccine strain. The sample here was CD4+ T cells sorted from PBMCs, taken 5 days after the yellow fever booster vaccination. Receptor source: a man between 18 and 29 years old who received the YFV17D yellow fever vaccine.

This clonotype was seen ten or more times. V is TRBV25-1 and J is TRBJ2-6, with D hard to call. Germline V CDR1 and CDR2: MGHDK, SYGVNS. Between the trimmed V and J ends, which lost 4 bases and 3 bases, there was a span of 7 bases. This CDR3 is built from 14 residues. In DNA form, the CDR3 reads TGTGCCAGCAGTGTGGTAGGTGGGGCCAACGTCCTGACTTTC. Protein sequence: CASSVVGGANVLTF.

The chain combines TRBV5-5 with TRBJ2-6; 11 bases are a match to TRBD1. Germline V gene lookup returns CDR1 SGHKS and CDR2 YYEKEE (reference sequence). There are 19 residues in the CDR3. Trimming cost V 4 bases and J 3 bases; bases outside gene matches: 12. The DNA of the CDR3 is TGTGCCAGCAGCCCGGACAGGGGGCGCGTTATGTTTGGGGCCAACGTCCTGACTTTC. This gives the protein CASSPDRGRVMFGANVLTF. Based on the CDR3 plus reference TRBV5-5 and TRBJ2-6, the full variable domain is DAGVTQSPTHLIKTRGQQVTLRCSPISGHKSVSWYQQVLGQGPQFIFQYYEKEERGRGNFPDRFSARQFPNYSSELNVNALLLGDSALYLCASSPDRGRVMFGANVLTFGAGSRLTVL.

This clonotype was seen many times. This sequence joins TRBV28 and TRBJ1-2; tentatively, D is TRBD1 (5 bases). V dropped 8 bases and J dropped 3 bases, with 7 bases sitting between them. The CDR3 extends over 11 amino acids. CDR1 is MDHEN and CDR2 is SYDVKM in the germline V gene. The CDR3 spells CASGTDYGYTF. CDR3 sequence (DNA): TGTGCCAGCGGGACGGACTATGGCTACACCTTC.

This clonotype showed up just a few times. The rearrangement links TRBV7-2 to TRBJ2-3; 9 nucleotides line up with TRBD2. Germline CDR1 and CDR2: SGHTA and FQGNSA. Losses at the gene ends were 2 bases for V and 3 bases for J; bases not matched to a gene: 3. This CDR3 is built from 15 residues. The CDR3, as DNA: TGTGCCAGCAGCTTAAGGCGGGGGGGTACAGATACGCAGTATTTT. Its translation is CASSLRRGGTDTQYF.

In its sample, this clonotype was seen a few times. This chain joins TRBV30 and TRBJ2-7; D may be TRBD2 (6 bases). V lost 6 bases to trimming and J lost 1 base, with 7 bases between them. CDR1 and CDR2 (germline): GTSNPN, SVGIG (reference sequence). The CDR3 is made up of 11 amino acids. CDR3 residues: CACGTSYEQYF. The CDR3 bases are TGTGCCTGCGGGACTTCCTACGAGCAGTACTTC.

This clonotype was observed at least ten times. The chain combines TRBV4-3 with TRBJ1-1, with TRBD1 matching over 7 bases. CDR1 is LGHNA, CDR2 YSLEER, per germline. Trimming took 0 bases from V and 2 from J; bases not matched to a gene: 6. The CDR3 loop spans 16 amino acids. The CDR3 loop is CASSQDSAGGNTEAFF. The DNA of the CDR3 is TGCGCCAGCAGCCAAGATTCGGCAGGGGGTAACACTGAAGCTTTCTTT.

This clonotype has a count of ten or more. This chain links TRBV6-1 with TRBJ2-5; the match to TRBD1 covers 10 bases. Germline loops: CDR1 MNHNS, CDR2 SASEGT. The V segment lost 2 bases and the J segment 4 bases; nucleotides outside the gene matches: 4. This CDR3 is 15 amino acids long. The CDR3 region is CASSEPGQGGETQYF. CDR3 nucleotide sequence: TGTGCCAGCAGTGAACCTGGACAGGGGGGAGAGACCCAGTACTTC.

This sequence joins TRBV7-8 and TRBJ2-7; no clear D. This CDR3 region has 13 residues. Germline-derived CDR1 and CDR2 are SGHVS and FQNEAQ. V dropped 6 bases and J dropped 5 bases, with 14 bases sitting between them. The CDR3 DNA follows: TGTGCCAGCAGGCCCCTTCGTTCCAACGAGCAGTACGTC. Encoded protein: CASRPLRSNEQYV.

The chain has TRBV5-1 and TRBJ2-2; D not resolved. The V gene's germline CDR1 is SGHRS and CDR2 YFSETQ. This CDR3 has 14 residues. V was pared by 3 bases and J by 4 bases, with 10 bases between. The CDR3 is CASSSGAATGELFF. In nucleotides, the CDR3 is TGCGCCAGCAGCTCCGGCGCAGCCACCGGGGAGCTGTTTTTT.

V and J are TRBV12-3 or TRBV12-4 and TRBJ2-1; 8 bases fit TRBD2. The J segment lost 2 bases and the V segment lost 5 bases, leaving 2 bases of the junction unmatched. The CDR3 runs to 14 residues. The CDR3 loop is CASSRAGAYNEQFF. The DNA for the CDR3 is TGTGCCAGCAGTCGAGCGGGGGCCTACAATGAGCAGTTCTTC.

The chain links TRBV5-1 to TRBJ1-2; D call uncertain. The CDR3 runs 13 residues. Germline CDR1 is SGHRS and CDR2 is YFSETQ. Trimming removed 0 bases at V and 8 bases at J, with 11 bases between. CDR3 protein: CASSLEGAGGYTF. The CDR3 DNA reads TGCGCCAGCAGCTTGGAGGGAGCCGGGGGCTACACCTTC.

This clonotype has a handful of counts. V is TRBV24-1 and J is TRBJ2-3; 7 positions match TRBD1. The junction had 11 bases not matched to a gene; V was cut back by 5 bases and J by 4 bases. Germline V CDR1 and CDR2: KGHDR, SFDVKD. The CDR3 covers 16 residues. Here the CDR3 DNA reads TGTGCCACCAGTGTTACAGGGACAGATAATTCAGATACGCAGTATTTT. It encodes CATSVTGTDNSDTQYF.

This rearrangement joins TRBV6-2 or TRBV6-3 to TRBJ1-2; TRBD1 matches 9 bases. The CDR3 is made up of 15 amino acids. After removal of 6 bases from V and 4 bases from J, the junction contained 9 bases not matched to a gene. Germline-derived CDR1 and CDR2 are MNHEY and SVGEGT. CDR3 residues: CASSPTPDRGYGYTF. CDR3 sequence (DNA): TGTGCCAGCAGCCCTACCCCGGACAGGGGCTATGGCTACACCTTC.

J is TRBJ1-1 and V is TRBV7-2; no reliable D call. Trimming took off 0 bases at V and 6 bases at J, with 5 bases between the two ends. Germline CDR1 reads SGHTA; CDR2 reads FQGNSA. This CDR3 contains 12 residues. Here the CDR3 DNA reads TGTGCCAGCAGCTTAGCCTTCGCTGAAGCTTTCTTT. This codes for CASSLAFAEAFF.

The genes are TRBV7-9 and TRBJ2-5; weak D call: TRBD1 (5 bases). CDR1 and CDR2 from the germline V gene are SEHNR and FQNEAQ (reference sequence). This CDR3 is built from 14 residues. V shed 4 bases and J shed 5 bases, with 14 bases lying between them. The CDR3 DNA reads TGTGCCAGCAGCTCGCCAGGGTGGTATGAGACCCAGTACTTC. Its protein product is CASSSPGWYETQYF.

This clonotype turned up a few times. The genes are TRBV6-1 and TRBJ2-7; possibly TRBD2 for D (6 bases). There are 14 residues in the CDR3. CDR1 MNHNS and CDR2 SASEGT come from the germline V gene. V lost 4 bases, J lost 5 bases, and 15 bases lay in between. CDR3 sequence reads: CASSAGGGLDEQYV. The CDR3 region has the DNA TGTGCCAGCAGTGCCGGAGGAGGGCTGGACGAGCAGTACGTC.

This clonotype appeared a few times. V usage is TRBV27 and J usage is TRBJ2-5; maybe TRBD1 (6 bases). With 2 bases removed from V and 11 bases from J, the gap between germline ends came to 15 bases. This CDR3 spans 13 amino acids. In germline, CDR1 is MNHEY, CDR2 SMNVEV (reference sequence). The CDR3 region is CASSLGDTGRQYF. The CDR3 DNA is TGTGCCAGCAGTTTAGGGGACACCGGCCGTCAGTACTTC.

The CDR3 loop reads CASSFERLGTAFF. CDR3 coding DNA: TGTGCCAGCAGTTTCGAAAGACTGGGGACAGCTTTCTTT. The V gene is TRBV12-3 or TRBV12-4, the J gene TRBJ1-1; TRBD1 is a possible D gene (5 bases). Trimming pared 3 bases from V and 10 bases from J, leaving 15 bases between. The length of the CDR3 is 13 residues.

This clonotype was seen a handful of times. CDR3 protein: CASSQPGQGNYGYTF. In DNA form, the CDR3 reads TGCGCCAGCAGCCAGCCGGGACAGGGAAACTATGGCTACACCTTC. The chain uses TRBV4-1 and TRBJ1-2; TRBD1 agrees at 9 bases. CDR1 and CDR2 from the germline V gene are MGHRA and YSYEKL. After removal of 3 bases from V and 2 bases from J, the junction contained 4 bases not matched to a gene. CDR3 size: 15 residues.

This clonotype was found a few times. V is TRBV19 and J is TRBJ1-1; D unclear. Germline CDR1 reads LNHDA; CDR2 reads SQIVND (reference sequence). CDR3 length equals 16 residues. The ends were cut back, 3 bases at V and 0 bases at J, with 14 bases in the middle. The CDR3 protein is CASSISGWGMNTEAFF. The CDR3 DNA sequence: TGTGCCAGTAGTATTTCCGGGTGGGGTATGAACACTGAAGCTTTCTTT. The full variable domain, with the rest looked up from reference TRBV19 and TRBJ1-1, is DGGITQSPKYLFRKEGQNVTLSCEQNLNHDAMYWYRQDPGQGLRLIYYSQIVNDFQKGDIAEGYSVSREKKESFPLTVTSAQKNPTAFYLCASSISGWGMNTEAFFGQGTRLTVV.

This clonotype is medium-sized (0.01 to 0.1%) in the sample. The chain carries TRBV20-1 and TRBJ2-5; D is perhaps TRBD2 (6 bases). CDR1 is DFQATT and CDR2 is SNEGSKA in the germline V gene (reference sequence). V lost 3 bases to trimming and J lost 2 bases, with 13 bases between them. The CDR3 contains 14 residues. The CDR3 bases are TGCAGTGCTAGGTCCGGGAGTCCACAAGAGACCCAGTACTTC. Protein product: CSARSGSPQETQYF.

In this sample, this clonotype turned up a few times. This rearrangement joins TRBV11-2 to TRBJ2-5; 12 nucleotides line up with TRBD2. This CDR3 region has 15 residues. Trimming removed 2 bases from V and 4 bases from J; junction bases left unmatched: 2. Germline V gene lookup returns CDR1 SGHAT and CDR2 FQNNGV. The CDR3 nucleotides are TGTGCCAGCAGCTTAAGGACTAGCGGGGTAGAGACCCAGTACTTC. It specifies CASSLRTSGVETQYF.

The chain joins TRBV9 to TRBJ2-5; the match to TRBD2 covers 10 bases. The length of the CDR3 is 16 residues. The junction had 7 bases not matched to a gene; V was cut back by 0 bases and J by 5 bases. Looked up from germline, CDR1 is SGDLS and CDR2 is YYNGEE. The CDR3: CASSVGASGGPETQYF. DNA of the CDR3: TGTGCCAGCAGCGTAGGGGCTAGCGGGGGCCCCGAGACCCAGTACTTC.